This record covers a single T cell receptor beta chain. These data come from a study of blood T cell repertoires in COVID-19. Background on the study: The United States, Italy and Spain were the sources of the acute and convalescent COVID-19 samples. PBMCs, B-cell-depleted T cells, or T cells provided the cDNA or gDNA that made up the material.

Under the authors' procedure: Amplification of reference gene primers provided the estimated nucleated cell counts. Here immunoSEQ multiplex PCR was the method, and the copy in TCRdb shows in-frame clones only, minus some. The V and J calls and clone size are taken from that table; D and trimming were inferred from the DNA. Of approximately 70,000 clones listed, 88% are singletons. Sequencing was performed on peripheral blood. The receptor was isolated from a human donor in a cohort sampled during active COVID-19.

This CDR3 reads CASSFGPRQAQETQYF. CDR3 DNA: TGCGCCAGCAGCTTCGGACCCCGACAGGCCCAAGAGACCCAGTACTTC. The V gene is TRBV5-1, the J gene TRBJ2-5; D is perhaps TRBD1 (6 bases). V shed 2 bases and J shed 1 base, with 15 bases lying between them. CDR3 length equals 16 residues. CDR1 is SGHRS and CDR2 is YFSETQ in the germline V gene.